This T cell receptor beta chain was recorded in a study of cytomegalovirus exposure and HLA in healthy donors. For the study at large: Assignment to the Caucasian-associated ancestry cluster applied to over 70% of the 350 to 500 genotyped donors. Overall study results and limits: Researchers catalogued about 150 TCR beta chains as cytomegalovirus-associated.

Germline lookup yields CDR1 MNHNS and CDR2 SASEGT. This CDR3 is 17 amino acids long. Deletions cut 1 base from V and 1 base from J, with 13 bases between. Remarks on this clone: No antigen is known for it.

The PCR had 60 Vbeta and 13 Jbeta primers. This table comes from immunoSEQ multiplex PCR, and its TCRdb copy is limited to in-frame clones, with some not included. The top ten hold around 4.1% of the sample, which has about 140,000 clones, roughly four fifths seen once. The J gene is TRBJ1-4, the V gene TRBV6-1; D gene uncertain. The receptor's source is a man aged 40-49 years in good health and CMV-seropositive. What was sequenced was PBMCs. For the CDR3, the DNA is TGTGCCAGCAGTGAAGACGAGCCTTTGAAAACTAATGAAAAACTGTTTTTT. Translated: CASSEDEPLKTNEKLFF.